These T cell receptor beta chains were read from a single sample in a study of T cell responses to AZD1222 COVID-19 vaccine. Libraries were prepared by immunoSEQ multiplex PCR; TCRdb keeps only in-frame clonotypes and omits some of them. Seen here are 180,000 or so clones, 70% to 90% observed once, and the top ten hold 25% to 30%. The sample in question was peripheral blood, obtained 28 days after the second AZD1222 dose. These receptors were collected from an adult who received the AZD1222 COVID-19 vaccine. CDR3s include the opening cysteine and the closing phenylalanine or tryptophan. Fields, in order: V gene, J gene, clone size, D gene, CDR3 DNA, CDR3 protein. A D gene is named only where the DNA matches it firmly. Clone sizes are given selectively: once, few, many, or a class where the clone is expanded.

TRBV7-6	TRBJ2-2	NA	NA	TGTGCCAGCAGCTTAGGGGCGGGGATGTACACCGGGGAGCTGTTTTTT	CASSLGAGMYTGELFF
TRBV28	TRBJ2-7	NA	TRBD2	TGTGCCAGCAGTTTTTCGGGACTACCCCTCGAGCAGTACTTC	CASSFSGLPLEQYF
TRBV7-2	TRBJ1-5	NA	TRBD1	TGTGCCAGCAGACGGACAGGGGTCCCGAATCAGCCCCAGCATTTT	CASRRTGVPNQPQHF
TRBV19	TRBJ2-6	NA	TRBD1	TGTGCCAGTTCGCAGGGACAGCCCTCTGGGGCCAACGTCCTGACTTTC	CASSQGQPSGANVLTF
TRBV7-9	TRBJ2-7	NA	NA	TGTGCCAGCAGCGCCCGGGCTAGCGCAGCCTACGAGCAGTACTTC	CASSARASAAYEQYF
TRBV6-4	TRBJ2-2	NA	NA	TGTGCCAGCAGCACAGGGTTAGCCACCGGGGAGCTGTTTTTT	CASSTGLATGELFF
TRBV7-9	TRBJ2-3	NA	TRBD2	TGTGCCAGCAGCCCCCCGGGACTAGCGGGACCTACGCAGTATTTT	CASSPPGLAGPTQYF
TRBV28	TRBJ2-7	NA	NA	TGTGCCAGCAGTTTAGCAGGATACGAGCAGTACTTC	CASSLAGYEQYF
TRBV7-2	TRBJ1-5	NA	NA	TGTGCCAGCAGCTTAGTTCAGGATGGCAATCAGCCCCAGCATTTT	CASSLVQDGNQPQHF
TRBV13	TRBJ2-7	NA	TRBD2	TGTGCCAGCAGCTTGGGACTACAAGGCGAGCAGTACTTC	CASSLGLQGEQYF
TRBV7-2	TRBJ1-3	NA	TRBD1	TGTGCCAGCAGCGGCGCGCTTCAGGGGGCTGGAAACACCATATATTTT	CASSGALQGAGNTIYF
TRBV3-1/TRBV3-2	TRBJ1-2	few	NA	TGTGCCAGCAGCCTGGACGGAACTGGGGGCGGCTACACCTTC	CASSLDGTGGGYTF
TRBV12-3/TRBV12-4	TRBJ2-7	NA	NA	TGTGCCAGTAAGAAAACCGACTACGAGCAGTACTTC	CASKKTDYEQYF
TRBV7-8	TRBJ2-1	NA	NA	TGTGCCAGCAGCTTAGAGGAGCCTGAGCAGTTCTTC	CASSLEEPEQFF
TRBV9	TRBJ2-3	few	NA	TGTGCCAGCAGCGTAGGGGGGAGCACAGATACGCAGTATTTT	CASSVGGSTDTQYF
TRBV19	TRBJ1-5	NA	TRBD1	TGTGCCAGTAGGCCCGGGGACAGGGGCCATCAGCCCCAGCATTTT	CASRPGDRGHQPQHF
TRBV27	TRBJ1-4	NA	TRBD1	TGTGCCAGCACGATCCGGACAGGGACTAATGAAAAACTGTTTTTT	CASTIRTGTNEKLFF
TRBV30	TRBJ2-7	NA	NA	TGTGCCTGGGGTTCTGGGTACGAGCAGTACTTC	CAWGSGYEQYF
TRBV9	TRBJ2-3	NA	NA	TGTGCCAGCAGCAAGCTAGACACAGATACGCAGTATTTT	CASSKLDTDTQYF
TRBV11-3	TRBJ2-3	once	NA	TGTGCCAGCAGCTATTCCAAGGCAGATACGCAGTATTTT	CASSYSKADTQYF
TRBV9	TRBJ2-2	few	TRBD1	TGTGCCAGCAGCGTATTCGACAGGGTGGTCACCGGGGAGCTGTTTTTT	CASSVFDRVVTGELFF
TRBV7-8	TRBJ2-1	NA	TRBD2	TGTGCCAGCAGCTTACTAGCGGGGGCCAATGAGCAGTTCTTC	CASSLLAGANEQFF
TRBV18	TRBJ2-1	NA	NA	TGTGCCAGCTCACCACCCCGGGTAGGGGACGGTAGGGCCAATGAGCAGTTCTTC	CASSPPRVGDGRANEQFF
TRBV19	TRBJ2-2	NA	TRBD2	TGTGCCAGTAGGACATATAGCGGGAGGACCTCCACGAACACCGGGGAGCTGTTTTTT	CASRTYSGRTSTNTGELFF
TRBV7-2	TRBJ2-5	NA	TRBD2	TGTGCCAGCACCGGACTAGCGGGAGGTGAGACCCAGTACTTC	CASTGLAGGETQYF
TRBV11-2	TRBJ1-2	NA	NA	TGTGCCAGCACCAGGAGACACTATGGCTACACCTTC	CASTRRHYGYTF
TRBV3-1/TRBV3-2	TRBJ2-2	NA	NA	TGTGCCAGCAGCACTAGTCCGAACACCGGGGAGCTGTTTTTT	CASSTSPNTGELFF
TRBV6-5	TRBJ2-7	NA	TRBD2	TGTGCCACGACGATAATGACTAGCGGAGCTACAGAGCAGTACTTC	CATTIMTSGATEQYF
TRBV21-1	TRBJ1-3	NA	NA	TGTGCCAGCACGGTGGGACTCGACTCTGGAAACACCATATATTTT	CASTVGLDSGNTIYF
TRBV24-1	TRBJ1-5	few	NA	TGTGCCACCAGTGATTCTTCTAGGGGACCCAATCAGCCCCAGCATTTT	CATSDSSRGPNQPQHF
TRBV5-4	TRBJ2-7	NA	TRBD2	TGTGCCAGCAGCCCCAGCGGGGGCAGGGTTTCGCACGAGCAGTACTTC	CASSPSGGRVSHEQYF
TRBV24-1	TRBJ2-2	NA	TRBD1	TGTGCCACCAGGGGACAGGGATCGATAGGGGAGCTGTTTTTT	CATRGQGSIGELFF
TRBV10-3	TRBJ2-7	NA	TRBD2	TGTGCCATTATTGGGGGACCGGGACTAGGATCCTACGAGCAGTACTTC	CAIIGGPGLGSYEQYF